The rows below give T cell receptor beta chains drawn from one sample of a study of blood T cell repertoires in COVID-19. The repertoire was sequenced with immunoSEQ multiplex PCR; TCRdb's copy has only in-frame clones and lacks some. Here the sample spans 90,000 to 110,000 clones, approximately 72% being singletons. Sequencing was done on a sample of peripheral blood. These receptors all stem from a woman aged 70-85 years with acute or convalescent COVID-19. CDR3s include the opening cysteine and the closing phenylalanine or tryptophan. A D gene is named only where the DNA matches it firmly. Rows may omit the clone size; those that give it use once, few, many or a size class.

d_call clone_size j_call v_call cdr3_aa cdr3_nt
- - TRBJ1-6 TRBV9 CASSVADIGASPLHF TGTGCCAGCAGCGTAGCTGATATTGGGGCTTCACCCCTCCACTTT
TRBD1 - TRBJ2-7 TRBV13 CASSQGASRGGYGQYF TGTGCCAGCAGTCAGGGGGCCTCCAGGGGCGGTTATGGGCAGTACTTC
- once TRBJ1-4 TRBV7-2 CASSPRQATNEKLFF TGTGCCAGCAGCCCCCGACAGGCAACTAATGAAAAACTGTTTTTT
- - TRBJ1-5 TRBV27 CASSLSGSNQPQHF TGTGCCAGCAGTTTATCGGGCAGCAATCAGCCCCAGCATTTT
TRBD2 - TRBJ2-5 TRBV28 CASSSLRERGVGTQYF TGTGCCAGCAGTTCCCTGAGGGAGCGGGGGGTCGGGACCCAGTACTTC
TRBD1 - TRBJ2-7 TRBV7-2 CASSPGTGGYEQYF TGTGCCAGCAGCCCCGGGACAGGGGGATACGAGCAGTACTTC
- few TRBJ1-5 TRBV20-1 CSASGPGQTRDQPQHF TGCAGTGCTAGTGGTCCGGGACAAACCAGGGATCAGCCCCAGCATTTT
- - TRBJ1-2 TRBV3-1/TRBV3-2 CAASGEGGYTF TGTGCCGCCTCAGGGGAAGGTGGCTACACCTTC
- once TRBJ1-2 TRBV5-5 CASREDVGTNYGYTF TGTGCCAGCAGGGAGGATGTGGGAACAAACTATGGCTACACCTTC
- few TRBJ1-2 TRBV29-1 CSVEKYSNYGYTF TGCAGCGTTGAAAAATATTCGAACTATGGCTACACCTTC
- few TRBJ2-7 TRBV29-1 CSVEPGGGEQYF TGCAGCGTTGAGCCAGGGGGAGGCGAGCAGTACTTC
- - TRBJ1-2 TRBV20-1 CSAGGIAGYTF TGCAGTGCCGGGGGGATAGCTGGCTACACCTTC
- once TRBJ2-1 TRBV5-6 CASSQPAGGLSYNEQFF TGTGCCAGCAGCCAACCTGCCGGAGGCCTCTCCTACAATGAGCAGTTCTTC
TRBD1 - TRBJ1-3 TRBV3-1/TRBV3-2 CASSQQGGDTIYF TGTGCCAGCAGCCAGCAGGGGGGAGACACCATATATTTT
- once TRBJ2-2 TRBV7-9 CASSPGSSTGELFF TGTGCCAGCAGCCCCGGGAGTTCCACCGGGGAGCTGTTTTTT
TRBD1 - TRBJ1-2 TRBV27 CASSLSGQGLYGYTF TGTGCCAGCAGTTTATCGGGACAGGGTCTCTATGGCTACACCTTC
TRBD1 - TRBJ2-1 TRBV5-1 CASSFWTGNEQFF TGCGCCAGCAGCTTTTGGACAGGGAATGAGCAGTTCTTC
TRBD1 - TRBJ1-2 TRBV7-2 CASSLPIGQGGYGYTF TGTGCCAGCAGCTTACCAATTGGACAGGGGGGATATGGCTACACCTTC
- - TRBJ1-2 TRBV2 CASQARDYGYTF TGTGCCAGCCAAGCCCGCGACTATGGCTACACCTTC
TRBD2 - TRBJ2-5 TRBV9 CASSVAPAGGKETQYF TGTGCCAGCAGCGTAGCCCCCGCGGGGGGGAAGGAGACCCAGTACTTC
- - TRBJ2-1 TRBV30 CAWSYGGEQFF TGTGCCTGGAGTTACGGGGGTGAGCAGTTCTTC
- - TRBJ1-5 TRBV7-8 CASSIVMGQPQHF TGTGCCAGCAGCATTGTAATGGGCCAGCCCCAGCATTTT
- - TRBJ1-5 TRBV5-1 CASSLDGGNQPQHF TGCGCCAGCAGCTTGGACGGGGGCAATCAGCCCCAGCATTTT
- few TRBJ1-1 TRBV6-5 CASIRPGGSTEAFF TGTGCCAGCATCCGACCGGGGGGGAGCACTGAAGCTTTCTTT
- - TRBJ1-2 TRBV9 CASSVDRRNGYTF TGTGCCAGCAGCGTAGATAGAAGAAATGGCTACACCTTC
TRBD2 - TRBJ2-1 TRBV19 CASSVLAGGHNEQFF TGTGCCAGTAGCGTCCTAGCGGGGGGGCATAATGAGCAGTTCTTC
- few TRBJ1-1 TRBV5-1 CASSLAGQAFF TGCGCCAGCAGCTTAGCAGGGCAAGCTTTCTTT
TRBD1 - TRBJ1-4 TRBV7-8 CASSPRTGEAATNEKLFF TGTGCCAGCAGCCCACGTACAGGGGAGGCTGCAACTAATGAAAAACTGTTTTTT
- - TRBJ2-5 TRBV4-1 CASSQARGVGRETQYF TGCGCCAGCAGCCAAGCCAGGGGGGTGGGCAGGGAGACCCAGTACTTC
- - TRBJ1-2 TRBV12-5 CASGLLHAAQGLGGYTF TGTGCTAGTGGTTTGCTACATGCCGCCCAGGGGCTAGGGGGCTACACCTTC
- - TRBJ2-5 TRBV5-4 CASSPSPQGPQETQYF TGTGCCAGCAGCCCCTCCCCACAGGGTCCCCAAGAGACCCAGTACTTC
TRBD1 - TRBJ2-7 TRBV30 CAWTRGLAYEQYF TGTGCCTGGACAAGGGGGCTAGCCTACGAGCAGTACTTC
- - TRBJ2-3 TRBV24-1 CATSDPRRGVTDTQYF TGTGCCACCAGTGACCCTCGGCGGGGAGTCACAGATACGCAGTATTTT
TRBD2 - TRBJ2-1 TRBV11-3 CASSLGGGDNEQFF TGTGCCAGCAGCTTAGGGGGAGGGGACAATGAGCAGTTCTTC
- - TRBJ2-7 TRBV30 CAWSLAGDEQYF TGTGCCTGGAGTCTCGCAGGGGACGAGCAGTACTTC
- - TRBJ1-2 TRBV30 CAWSVRRANGYTF TGTGCCTGGAGCGTCAGGAGGGCGAACGGCTACACCTTC
TRBD1 - TRBJ1-4 TRBV4-3 CASSQEGQGAGEKLFF TGCGCCAGCAGCCAAGAGGGACAGGGGGCGGGGGAAAAACTGTTTTTT
- - TRBJ2-5 TRBV7-9 CASSVGGISGETQYF TGTGCCAGCAGCGTAGGAGGAATCTCGGGGGAGACCCAGTACTTC
- - TRBJ2-2 TRBV6-6 CASSPMGRQGGNTGELFF TGTGCCAGCAGTCCAATGGGGAGACAGGGAGGTAACACCGGGGAGCTGTTTTTT
- once TRBJ1-5 TRBV30 CAWGWARQPQHF TGTGCCTGGGGCTGGGCGCGACAGCCCCAGCATTTT
- few TRBJ2-2 TRBV10-2 CASSESGDYSWRSGELFF TGCGCCAGCAGTGAGTCAGGCGACTATTCTTGGCGCTCCGGGGAGCTGTTTTTT
- - TRBJ1-6 TRBV5-1 CASTIGQNNSPLHF TGCGCCAGCACGATCGGACAAAATAATTCACCCCTCCACTTT